The T cell receptor beta chain described here comes from a study of blood T cell repertoires in COVID-19. Study-level information: Samples representing acute and convalescent COVID-19 were sourced from the United States, Italy and Spain.

TCRdb keeps only in-frame clones here, not all; method: immunoSEQ multiplex PCR. This table has approximately 450,000 clones, around 88% appearing once. This clone was seen more than once but under ten times. Trimming left V 3 bases short and J 4 bases short, with 15 bases between. This CDR3 contains 15 residues. Germline V gene data show CDR1 as SGHTA and CDR2 as FQGNSA. Sequenced: peripheral blood. The sequence was collected from a woman in her 30s with acute or convalescent COVID-19. The chain joins TRBV7-2 to TRBJ2-5; perhaps TRBD2 as D (6 bases). The CDR3 DNA reads as TGTGCCAGCAGCTTCGGGTGGCGGGGCGGAGAGACCCAGTACTTC. It is translated as CASSFGWRGGETQYF. Drawing the rest from reference TRBV7-2 and TRBJ2-5, the complete variable domain is GAGVSQSPSNKVTEKGKDVELRCDPISGHTALYWYRQSLGQGLEFLIYFQGNSAPDKSGLPSDRFSAERTGGSVSTLTIQRTQQEDSAVYLCASSFGWRGGETQYFGPGTRLLVL.